A selection of T cell receptor beta chains follows, all from one sample in a study of T cells expressing NK-cell markers. TCRdb re-called the 5' RACE reads and gives one entry per CDR3 protein, without DNA. There are 400,000 or so distinct CDR3 sequences in the sample, with about 10% held by the top ten. Sequencing was done on a sample of blood T cells: a sorted CD56 or NKG2C T cell subset, CD4+ or CD8+ T cells, or bulk PBMC T cells (not recorded which). Source of these receptors: a woman in her forties or fifties in good health. Both conserved end residues are part of each CDR3.

>TRBJ2-5|TRBV15
CATSFPGRSKETQYF
>TRBJ2-2|TRBV5-1
CASGQGGPGELFF
>TRBJ2-7|TRBV5-1
CASSLDQFYEQYF
>TRBJ2-2|TRBV29-1
CSVGATGNTGELFF
>TRBJ2-7|TRBV28
CASSGPRRSEQYF
>TRBJ2-2|TRBV15
CATSKPQGTGELFF
>TRBJ2-3|TRBV14
CASSGAVLGTQYF
>TRBJ2-1|TRBV11-3
CASSPYVGAGGFF
>TRBJ2-5|TRBV15
CATSRESGRPKETQYF
>TRBJ2-2|TRBV9
CASSTSGSVELFF
>TRBJ2-1|TRBV7-9
CASSAGAVGGVYNEQFF
>TRBJ1-4|TRBV29-1
CSVVTGEEKLFF